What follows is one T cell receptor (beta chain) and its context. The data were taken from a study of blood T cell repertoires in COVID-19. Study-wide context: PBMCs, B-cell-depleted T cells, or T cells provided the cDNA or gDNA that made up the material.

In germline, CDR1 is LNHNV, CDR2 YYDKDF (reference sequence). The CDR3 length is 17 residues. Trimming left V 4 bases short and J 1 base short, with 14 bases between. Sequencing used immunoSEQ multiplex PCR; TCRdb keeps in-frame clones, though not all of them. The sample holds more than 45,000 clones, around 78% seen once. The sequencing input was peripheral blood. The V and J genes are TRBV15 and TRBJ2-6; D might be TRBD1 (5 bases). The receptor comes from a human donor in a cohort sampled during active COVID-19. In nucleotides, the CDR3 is TGTGCCACCAGCACTCGGACACTAAGTTCTGGGGCCAACGTCCTGACTTTC. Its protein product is CATSTRTLSSGANVLTF.